The T cell receptor beta chain described here comes from a study of cytomegalovirus exposure and HLA in healthy donors. CDR3 size: 15 residues. The germline V gene encodes CDR1 SGHDT and CDR2 YYEEEE. V shed 1 base and J shed 7 bases, with 17 bases lying between them. With 60 Vbeta and 13 Jbeta primers, the PCR was carried out. Libraries were prepared by immunoSEQ multiplex PCR; TCRdb keeps only in-frame clonotypes and omits some of them. The repertoire includes some 150,000 clones, about 69% of them detected once, and roughly 2.5% sits in the top ten. General study results and limits: Presence/absence comparisons presumed near-even sequencing depth among donors. An apparent linkage of common viral pathogens to several of the most significant clusters emerged in a later analysis.

Points on this clone: What it binds is unknown.

The rearrangement uses TRBV5-6 and TRBJ1-1, with D tentatively TRBD1 (5 bases). Sequencing was carried out using PBMCs. This sequence originates from a human donor in good health. CDR3 loop: CASSLFRSSGGEAFF. Written as DNA, the CDR3 is TGTGCCAGCAGCTTGTTTAGAAGTTCGGGGGGTGAAGCTTTCTTT.